This TCR delta chain was observed in a study of gamma-delta T cells after stem cell transplantation. TCRdb re-analyzed the RT-PCR reads via CATT. The sample contains some 13,000 delta-chain clones, approximately 33% of which appear only once. The J segment lost 2 bases and the V segment lost 0 bases, leaving 23 bases of the junction unmatched. The CDR3 loop spans 23 amino acids. Germline CDR1 and CDR2: TSWWSYY and QGS. The J gene is TRDJ1, the V gene TRDV1; TRDD3 matches 11 bases. The sequenced material came from gamma-delta T cells. This receptor was identified in a human donor. It is not recorded whose cells these are; they may come from a transplant donor. DNA for the CDR3: TGTGCTCTTGGGGAACTATCCCGGTACTGGGGGATAAAAAGTTCCCCTGGTACCGATAAACTCATCTTT. Its translation is CALGELSRYWGIKSSPGTDKLIF.